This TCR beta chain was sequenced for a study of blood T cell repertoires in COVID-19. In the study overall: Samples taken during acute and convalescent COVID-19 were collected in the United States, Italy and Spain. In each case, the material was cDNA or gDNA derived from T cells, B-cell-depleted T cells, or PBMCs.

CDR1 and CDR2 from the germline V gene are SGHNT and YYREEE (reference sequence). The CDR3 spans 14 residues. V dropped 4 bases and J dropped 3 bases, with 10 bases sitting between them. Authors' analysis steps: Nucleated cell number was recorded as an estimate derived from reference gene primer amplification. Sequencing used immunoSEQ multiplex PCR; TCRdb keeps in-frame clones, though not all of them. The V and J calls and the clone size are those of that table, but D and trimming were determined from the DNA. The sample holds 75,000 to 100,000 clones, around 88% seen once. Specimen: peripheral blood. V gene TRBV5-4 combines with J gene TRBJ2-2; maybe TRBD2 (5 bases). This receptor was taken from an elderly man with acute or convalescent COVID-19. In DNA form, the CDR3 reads TGTGCCAGCAGCCGGGAACAGTACACCGGGGAGCTGTTTTTT. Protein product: CASSREQYTGELFF. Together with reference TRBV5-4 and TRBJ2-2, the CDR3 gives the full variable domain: ETGVTQSPTHLIKTRGQQVTLRCSSQSGHNTVSWYQQALGQGPQFIFQYYREEENGRGNFPPRFSGLQFPNYSSELNVNALELDDSALYLCASSREQYTGELFFGEGSRLTVL.